This T cell receptor (beta chain) stems from a study of blood T cell repertoires in COVID-19. Whole-study context: The origin of the acute and convalescent COVID-19 samples was the United States, Italy and Spain.

Per the original data handling: Researchers report that nucleated cell counts were estimated from reference gene primer amplification. Profiling relied on immunoSEQ multiplex PCR, and the TCRdb table lists in-frame clones only, not all of them. D and trimming come from the DNA, and the V and J calls and clone size come from that table. In the table there are 250,000 to 400,000 clones, more than 70% of which are singletons. The V and J ends lost 4 bases and 5 bases respectively, with 15 bases between them. Germline assignment: CDR1 SGHRS and CDR2 YFSETQ. CDR3 length: 14 residues. All enrollees were roughly 18 to 95 years old and from 20 to 30 US areas.

This sequence joins TRBV5-1 and TRBJ1-1; D not resolved. The TCR sequence derives from a woman under 40 who had recovered from COVID-19. Material: PBMCs or T cells enriched from blood (not recorded which). In DNA form, the CDR3 reads TGCGCCAGCAGCCCCATAGCGGGGAGGACTGAAGCTTTCTTT. Translation: CASSPIAGRTEAFF.